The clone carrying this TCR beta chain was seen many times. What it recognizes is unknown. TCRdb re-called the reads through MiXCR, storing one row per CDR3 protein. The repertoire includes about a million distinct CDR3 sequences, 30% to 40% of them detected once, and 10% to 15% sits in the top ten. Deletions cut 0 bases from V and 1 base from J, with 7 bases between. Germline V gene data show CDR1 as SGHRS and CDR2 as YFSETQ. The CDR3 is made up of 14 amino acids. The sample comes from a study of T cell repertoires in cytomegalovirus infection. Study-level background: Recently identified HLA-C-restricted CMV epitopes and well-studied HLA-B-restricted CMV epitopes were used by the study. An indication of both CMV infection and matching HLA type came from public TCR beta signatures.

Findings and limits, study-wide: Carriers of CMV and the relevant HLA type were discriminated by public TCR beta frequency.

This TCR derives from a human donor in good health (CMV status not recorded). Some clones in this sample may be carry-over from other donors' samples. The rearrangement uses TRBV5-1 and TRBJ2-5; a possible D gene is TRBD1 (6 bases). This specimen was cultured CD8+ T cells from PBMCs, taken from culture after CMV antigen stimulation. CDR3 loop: CASSLAGVQETQYF. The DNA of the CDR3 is TGCGCCAGCAGCTTGGCAGGGGTCCAAGAGACCCAGTACTTC.